This is a list of T cell receptor beta chains from one sample in a study of technical replicates of blood from a handful of donors. Sequencing was performed with immunoSEQ multiplex PCR; in TCRdb, only in-frame clones are kept and a portion is missing. The sample lists around 70,000 clones; over 85% were seen once. Sequenced sample: T cells isolated from PBMCs. These TCRs come from a human donor in good health. Each CDR3 is given with its conserved first and last residue. D genes are given only for firm matches. The size field is filled for only some rows; it gives once, few, many or a size class.

>TRBJ2-7|.|.|TRBV18
TGTGCCAGCTCACCCGAGACTAGGACAATCCGGGGCGAGCAGTACTTC
CASSPETRTIRGEQYF
>TRBJ2-7|.|.|TRBV29-1
TGCAGCGTCGTTCACGAGCAGTACTTC
CSVVHEQYF
>TRBJ2-1|.|TRBD2|TRBV10-3
TGTGCCATCAGTCCGGTTGGGACTAGCGGGAGGGCCGACAATGAGCAGTTCTTC
CAISPVGTSGRADNEQFF
>TRBJ2-3|.|TRBD2|TRBV7-7
TGTGCTAGCAGCCCTTCTAGCGGGAGGGCCTTTGCAGATACGCAGTATTTT
CASSPSSGRAFADTQYF
>TRBJ1-1|.|.|TRBV7-9
TGTGCCAGCAGCTTGGGGGGGCTGGGAGAGAACACTGAAGCTTTCTTT
CASSLGGLGENTEAFF
>TRBJ2-7|.|.|TRBV11-2
TGTGCCAGCAGCTTATTCGCTAGCGCCTACGAGCAGTACTTC
CASSLFASAYEQYF
>TRBJ1-3|.|TRBD1|TRBV9
TGTGCCAGCAGCGTTGGATTTCCGGGACAGGGGTCCGGAAACACCATATATTTT
CASSVGFPGQGSGNTIYF
>TRBJ2-7|.|TRBD1|TRBV29-1
TGCAGCGTTGGGACAGGCAACTCCTACGAGCAGTACTTC
CSVGTGNSYEQYF
>TRBJ2-7|.|.|TRBV23-1
TGCGCCAGCAGTCAGAGCCAGGGTGGGAAGTACGAGCAGTACTTC
CASSQSQGGKYEQYF
>TRBJ2-7|.|TRBD2|TRBV6-1
TGTGCCAGCAGTGACTCAGGGCGGGGGTGGAACGAGCAGTACTTC
CASSDSGRGWNEQYF
>TRBJ1-2|.|TRBD1|TRBV10-3
TGTGCCATCAGTGAGTCAACAGGGGCAGGGAGCTATGGCTACACCTTC
CAISESTGAGSYGYTF
>TRBJ1-2|.|TRBD1|TRBV19
TGTGCCAGTAGTCGGGGACAGGCCCGTAACTATGGCTACACCTTC
CASSRGQARNYGYTF
>TRBJ2-5|.|.|TRBV4-2
TGTGCCAGCAGCCAGCAGACAGGTTTTCAAGAGACCCAGTACTTC
CASSQQTGFQETQYF
>TRBJ2-1|.|.|TRBV7-2
TGTGCCAGCAGCTCTAAAGGGGGGGAGGGCTACAATGAGCAGTTCTTC
CASSSKGGEGYNEQFF
>TRBJ1-1|few|.|TRBV27
TGTGCCAGCAGACTACTTGGGGAAGCTTTCTTT
CASRLLGEAFF
>TRBJ2-5|.|TRBD1|TRBV4-3
TGCGCCAGCAGCCAGCTGACAGGGGATGGGGAGACCCAGTACTTC
CASSQLTGDGETQYF
>TRBJ2-7|.|TRBD2|TRBV7-9
TGTGCCAGCAGTTCCTCGAGGGCTAGCGGGAGAGACGAGCAGTACTTC
CASSSSRASGRDEQYF
>TRBJ2-5|.|TRBD1|TRBV7-3
TGTGCCAGCAGCAAGGGACAGGGGTGGGGGACCCAGTACTTC
CASSKGQGWGTQYF
>TRBJ1-1|.|TRBD1|TRBV28
TGTGCCAGCACCAAGACAGGGCGAGCCTATGAAGCTTTCTTT
CASTKTGRAYEAFF
>TRBJ2-7|.|.|TRBV5-1
TGCGCCAGCAGCTATCTAGCGAGCTCCTACGAGCAGTACTTC
CASSYLASSYEQYF
>TRBJ1-5|.|.|TRBV6-1
TGTGCCAGCAGTGAGACATATAGCAATCAGCCCCAGCATTTT
CASSETYSNQPQHF
>TRBJ2-7|few|TRBD1|TRBV19
TGTGCCAGTAGTACCCAACAGGGGGTCGAGCAGTACTTC
CASSTQQGVEQYF
>TRBJ2-3|.|TRBD1|TRBV5-6
TGTGCCAGCAGCCCCCGGGACAGGGGATACACAGATACGCAGTATTTT
CASSPRDRGYTDTQYF
>TRBJ2-1|.|TRBD2|TRBV7-2
TGTGCCAGCAGCCGAAGGACTAGCGGGTATCTCTCCTACAATGAGCAGTTCTTC
CASSRRTSGYLSYNEQFF
>TRBJ2-5|.|TRBD1|TRBV2
TGTGCCAGCAGTAAGGACAGGGGAGGGCAAGAGACCCAGTACTTC
CASSKDRGGQETQYF
>TRBJ1-1|few|TRBD1|TRBV4-2
TGTGCCAGCAGCCAAGATCTGTGGGCACAGGGGCTGAACACTGAAGCTTTCTTT
CASSQDLWAQGLNTEAFF
>TRBJ2-7|.|TRBD2|TRBV2
TGTGCCAGCAGGACCCTAGCGGGAGCATCGTACGAGCAGTACTTC
CASRTLAGASYEQYF
>TRBJ2-5|once|.|TRBV2
TGTGCCAGCAGGGCGGAACAAGAGACCCAGTACTTC
CASRAEQETQYF
>TRBJ2-3|.|.|TRBV29-1
TGCAGCGTTTCGAGAGGTGGGACAGATACGCAGTATTTT
CSVSRGGTDTQYF
>TRBJ2-3|.|.|TRBV13
TGTGCCAGCAGCTTAGTGGTTAGCGGAGGGGCCACAGATACGCAGTATTTT
CASSLVVSGGATDTQYF
>TRBJ2-7|.|TRBD1|TRBV18
TGTGCCAGCTCAGGGGACAGGGCCTACGAGCAGTACTTC
CASSGDRAYEQYF
>TRBJ1-5|.|.|TRBV7-6
TGTGCCAGCAGCAAAGAGGCCAATCAGCCCCAGCATTTT
CASSKEANQPQHF
>TRBJ2-7|.|.|TRBV9
TGTGCCAGCAGCGTAGGCGGGATTAGCTCCTACGAGCAGTACTTC
CASSVGGISSYEQYF
>TRBJ1-5|.|TRBD1|TRBV19
TGTGCCAGTAGTGACGGACAGGGTGGCAATCAGCCCCAGCATTTT
CASSDGQGGNQPQHF
>TRBJ2-5|once|.|TRBV6-5
TGTGCCAGCAGGCTCCGAAGCGGGGAGACCCAGTACTTC
CASRLRSGETQYF
>TRBJ2-3|.|.|TRBV2
TGTGCCAGCACCCGAGTCAGCGTAGATACGCAGTATTTT
CASTRVSVDTQYF
>TRBJ1-1|.|.|TRBV2
TGTGCCAGCAGTGAGACTAGGGGCCTTGAAGCTTTCTTT
CASSETRGLEAFF
>TRBJ2-7|.|TRBD1|TRBV10-3
TGTGCCATCAGTGGGGGACAGGGGGTCTACGAGCAGTACTTC
CAISGGQGVYEQYF